This TCR beta chain was observed in a study of response to subunit inactivated influenza vaccine. TCRdb recomputed calls from the RT-PCR reads with MiXCR, one row per CDR3 protein. The profile shows approximately 300,000 distinct CDR3 sequences, 22% of them singletons. The receptor comes from a man aged 45 to 70 who received an inactivated influenza vaccine. The starting material was PBMCs from blood, obtained 21 months after vaccination.

In nucleotides, the CDR3 is TGCGCCAGCAGTCAATCGAGAGGGCTGGGAGAGACCCAGTACTTC. It encodes CASSQSRGLGETQYF. This sequence joins TRBV23-1 and TRBJ2-5; D is perhaps TRBD2 (5 bases). TRBV23-1 carries the ORF label, with uncertain function. There are 15 residues in the CDR3. The germline V and J ends were trimmed by 0 bases and 4 bases, with 12 bases remaining between them.